These 8 T cell receptor beta chains came from one sample sequenced in a study of T cells in Graves' hyperthyroidism and ophthalmopathy. RNA transcripts provided the source from which TCR beta CDR3 regions were amplified. The HTBI primer set was used in a first-round RT-PCR of the TCR CDR3. TCRdb re-derived calls from the multiplex PCR reads in MiXCR, one entry per CDR3 protein. This sample has about 290,000 distinct CDR3 sequences, with approximately 15% found just once. What was sequenced was blood. The receptors were gathered from a woman aged 40 to 50 with Graves' hyperthyroidism.

Only a few counts were recorded for this clonotype. This chain joins TRBV25-1 and TRBJ2-1; D is tentatively TRBD1 or TRBD2 (6 bases each). CDR3 length: 16 amino acids. V lost 2 bases, J lost 7 bases, and 18 bases lay in between. Germline V gene data show CDR1 as MGHDK and CDR2 as SYGVNS. The CDR3 loop reads CASSEESTRGRNEQFF. CDR3 nucleotide sequence: TGTGCCAGCAGTGAAGAATCGACTAGGGGGAGGAATGAGCAGTTCTTC.

This clonotype has a count of ten or more. The chain joins TRBV6-5 to TRBJ1-2; D possibly corresponds to TRBD1 (6 bases). This CDR3 comprises 17 residues. CDR1 is MNHEY, CDR2 SVGAGI, per germline. V was shortened by 0 bases and J by 8 bases, with 22 bases between the two germline ends. The CDR3 DNA follows: TGTGCCAGCAGTTACTCGCTGGGGGGGGCCCTCGGTCTAGGCTACACCTTC. Its translation is CASSYSLGGALGLGYTF.

This sequence joins TRBV5-8 and TRBJ1-1, with D hard to call. Germline V gene sequence: CDR1 SGHTS, CDR2 YDEGEE. The CDR3 covers 14 residues. Trimming removed 0 bases at V and 3 bases at J, with 9 bases between. Written as DNA, the CDR3 is TGTGCCAGCAGCTTGGGGGTTGGAGACACTGAAGCTTTCTTT. It yields the protein CASSLGVGDTEAFF.

This clonotype appeared many times. The chain employs TRBV6-1 and TRBJ2-3, with no clear D. Trimming pared 5 bases from V and 4 bases from J, leaving 19 bases between. The V gene's germline CDR1 is MNHNS and CDR2 SASEGT. The CDR3 is 16 residues long. In DNA form, the CDR3 reads TGTGCCAGCAGTAATCAGGCCAGTACTCCTCCAGATACGCAGTATTTT. This gives the protein CASSNQASTPPDTQYF.

This clonotype was counted many times. As DNA, the CDR3 is TGTGCCAGCAGTGACGGGACGCGAGAAGATGAAAAACTGTTTTTT. Amino acid sequence: CASSDGTREDEKLFF. The chain joins TRBV2 to TRBJ1-4; a possible D gene is TRBD1 (5 bases). The CDR3 extends over 15 amino acids. Germline V gives CDR1 SNHLY, CDR2 FYNNEI. The germline V and J ends were trimmed by 3 bases and 6 bases, with 14 bases remaining between them.

This clonotype was picked up a small number of times. The chain couples TRBV24-1 to TRBJ1-5, with TRBD1 matching 8 bases. Germline CDR1 KGHDR, CDR2 SFDVKD. This CDR3 has 16 amino acids. J gave up 4 bases and V 6 bases, and 10 bases lay outside the gene matches. The CDR3 DNA sequence: TGTGCCACCAGTACTCCGGACAGGGCATTTAATCAGCCCCAGCATTTT. Translation gives CATSTPDRAFNQPQHF.

In this sample, this clonotype turned up many times. V usage is TRBV9 and J usage is TRBJ2-5, with a weak D call TRBD1 (5 bases). CDR1 is SGDLS, CDR2 YYNGEE, per germline. The CDR3 spans 13 residues. V lost 1 base and J lost 5, with 9 bases in between. CDR3 loop: CASSVLGRETQYF. The DNA for the CDR3 is TGTGCCAGCAGCGTATTGGGGCGGGAGACCCAGTACTTC. Variable domain in full (rest from reference TRBV9 and TRBJ2-5): DSGVTQTPKHLITATGQRVTLRCSPRSGDLSVYWYQQSLDQGLQFLIQYYNGEERAKGNILERFSAQQFPDLHSELNLSSLELGDSALYFCASSVLGRETQYFGPGTRLLVL.

This clonotype was seen repeatedly, ten times or more. The rearrangement links TRBV12-3 or TRBV12-4 to TRBJ1-5, with D maybe TRBD1 (5 bases). The CDR3 totals 14 residues. V was shortened by 6 bases and J by 4 bases, with 13 bases between the two germline ends. CDR3 loop: CASREGRGNQPQHF. Here the CDR3 DNA reads TGTGCCAGCAGGGAGGGACGGGGGAATCAGCCCCAGCATTTT.